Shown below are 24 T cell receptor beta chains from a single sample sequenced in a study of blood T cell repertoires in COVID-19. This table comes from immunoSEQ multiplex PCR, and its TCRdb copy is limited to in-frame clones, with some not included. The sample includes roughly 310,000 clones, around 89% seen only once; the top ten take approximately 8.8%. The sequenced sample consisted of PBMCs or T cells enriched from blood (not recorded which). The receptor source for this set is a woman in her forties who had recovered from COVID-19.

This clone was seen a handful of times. CDR3 nucleotides: TGTGCCAGCAGCCTTGAACAGTCCTCTGGAAACACCATATATTTT. It is translated as CASSLEQSSGNTIYF. The rearrangement links TRBV11-2 to TRBJ1-3; D gene uncertain. Trimming took 5 bases from V and 0 from J, leaving 11 bases between them. This CDR3 comprises 15 residues. CDR1 and CDR2 from the germline V gene are SGHAT and FQNNGV.

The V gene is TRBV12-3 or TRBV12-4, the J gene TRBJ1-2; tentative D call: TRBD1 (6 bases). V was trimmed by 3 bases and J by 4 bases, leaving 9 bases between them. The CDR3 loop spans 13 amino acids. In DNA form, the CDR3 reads TGTGCCAGCAGTTTTGACAGGTCCTATGGCTACACCTTC. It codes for CASSFDRSYGYTF.

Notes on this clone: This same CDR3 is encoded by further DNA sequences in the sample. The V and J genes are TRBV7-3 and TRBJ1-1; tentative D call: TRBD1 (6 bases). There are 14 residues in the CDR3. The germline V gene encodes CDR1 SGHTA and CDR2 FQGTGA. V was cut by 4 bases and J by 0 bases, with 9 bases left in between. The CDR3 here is CASSSGQLNTEAFF. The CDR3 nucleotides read TGTGCCAGCAGCTCCGGACAGTTGAACACTGAAGCTTTCTTT.

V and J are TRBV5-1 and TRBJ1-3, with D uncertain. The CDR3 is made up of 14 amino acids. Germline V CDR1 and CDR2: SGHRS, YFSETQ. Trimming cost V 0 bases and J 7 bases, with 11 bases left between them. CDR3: CASSLEWASNTIYF. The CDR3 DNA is TGCGCCAGCAGCTTGGAATGGGCCTCGAACACCATATATTTT.

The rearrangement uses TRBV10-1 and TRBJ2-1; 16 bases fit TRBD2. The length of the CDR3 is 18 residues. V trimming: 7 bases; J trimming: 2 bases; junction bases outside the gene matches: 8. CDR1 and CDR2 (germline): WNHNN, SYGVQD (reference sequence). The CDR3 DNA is TGCGCCAGCATAATAGAAGGGACTAGCGGGAGGGCCTACAATGAGCAGTTCTTC. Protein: CASIIEGTSGRAYNEQFF.

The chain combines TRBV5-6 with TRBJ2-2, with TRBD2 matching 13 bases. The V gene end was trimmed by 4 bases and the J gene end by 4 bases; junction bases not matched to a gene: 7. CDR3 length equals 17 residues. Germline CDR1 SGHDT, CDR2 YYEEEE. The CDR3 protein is CASSLRTSGRSTGELFF. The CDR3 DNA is TGTGCCAGCAGCCTTCGGACTAGCGGGAGAAGCACCGGGGAGCTGTTTTTT.

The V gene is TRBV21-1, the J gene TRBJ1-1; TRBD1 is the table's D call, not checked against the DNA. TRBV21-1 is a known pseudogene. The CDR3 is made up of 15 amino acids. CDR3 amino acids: CASSYNRGLNTEAFF. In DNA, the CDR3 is TGTGCCAGCAGTTATAACAGGGGCCTGAACACTGAAGCTTTCTTT.

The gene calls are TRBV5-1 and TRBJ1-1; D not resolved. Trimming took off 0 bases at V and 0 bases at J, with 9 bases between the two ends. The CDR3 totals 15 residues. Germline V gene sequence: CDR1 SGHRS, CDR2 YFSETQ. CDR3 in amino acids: CASSLVGSLNTEAFF. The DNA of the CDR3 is TGCGCCAGCAGCTTGGTTGGCAGTCTGAACACTGAAGCTTTCTTT.

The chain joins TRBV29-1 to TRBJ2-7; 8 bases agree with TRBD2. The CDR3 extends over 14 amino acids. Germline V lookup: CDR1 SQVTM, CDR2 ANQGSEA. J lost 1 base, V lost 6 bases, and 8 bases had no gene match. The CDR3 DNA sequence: TGCAGCGTGTCCGCCGGGGGGGTTTCCTACGAGCAGTACTTC. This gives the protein CSVSAGGVSYEQYF.

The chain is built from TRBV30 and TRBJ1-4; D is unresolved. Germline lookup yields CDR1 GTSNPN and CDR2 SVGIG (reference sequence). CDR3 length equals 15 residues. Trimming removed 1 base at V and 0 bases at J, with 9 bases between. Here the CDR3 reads CAWSALGPTNEKLFF. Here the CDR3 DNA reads TGTGCCTGGAGTGCCCTAGGTCCAACTAATGAAAAACTGTTTTTT.

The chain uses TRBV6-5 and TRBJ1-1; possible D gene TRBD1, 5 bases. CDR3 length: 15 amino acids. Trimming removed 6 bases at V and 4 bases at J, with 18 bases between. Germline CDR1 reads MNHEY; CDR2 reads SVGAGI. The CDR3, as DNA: TGTGCCAGCAGCCTAGGGGTTAGCGGCATCACTGAAGCTTTCTTT. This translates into CASSLGVSGITEAFF.

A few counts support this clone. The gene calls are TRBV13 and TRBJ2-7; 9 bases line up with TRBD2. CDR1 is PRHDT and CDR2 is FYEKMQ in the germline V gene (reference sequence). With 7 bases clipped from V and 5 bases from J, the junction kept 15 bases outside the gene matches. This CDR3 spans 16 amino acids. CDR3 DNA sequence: TGTGCCAGCACCCGATACTCCGGGACTAGCATCCACGAGCAGTACTTC. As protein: CASTRYSGTSIHEQYF.

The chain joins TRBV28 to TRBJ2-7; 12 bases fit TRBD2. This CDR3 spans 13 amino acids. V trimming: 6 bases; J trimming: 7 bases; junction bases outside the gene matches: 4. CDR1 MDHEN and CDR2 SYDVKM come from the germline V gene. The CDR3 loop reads CASRTGLAGEQYF. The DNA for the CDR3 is TGTGCCAGCAGAACCGGACTAGCGGGGGAGCAGTACTTC.

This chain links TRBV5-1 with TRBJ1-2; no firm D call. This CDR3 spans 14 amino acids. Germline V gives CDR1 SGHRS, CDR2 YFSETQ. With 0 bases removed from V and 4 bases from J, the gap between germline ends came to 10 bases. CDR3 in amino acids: CASSLDGNPYGYTF. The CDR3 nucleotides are TGCGCCAGCAGCTTGGACGGTAATCCCTATGGCTACACCTTC.

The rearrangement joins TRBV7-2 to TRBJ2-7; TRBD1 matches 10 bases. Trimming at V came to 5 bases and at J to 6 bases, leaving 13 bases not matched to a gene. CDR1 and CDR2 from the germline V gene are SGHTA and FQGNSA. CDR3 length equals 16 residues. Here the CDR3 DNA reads TGTGCCAGCAGCCGGGGGGTAGGGACAGGGGTTTCCGAGCAGTACTTC. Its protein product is CASSRGVGTGVSEQYF.

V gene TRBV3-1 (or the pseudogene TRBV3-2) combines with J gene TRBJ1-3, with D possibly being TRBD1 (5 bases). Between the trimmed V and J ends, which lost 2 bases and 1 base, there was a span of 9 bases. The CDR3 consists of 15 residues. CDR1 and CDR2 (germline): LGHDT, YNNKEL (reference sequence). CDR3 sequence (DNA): TGTGCCAGCAGCCAAAACGGGGGTTCTGGAAACACCATATATTTT. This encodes CASSQNGGSGNTIYF.

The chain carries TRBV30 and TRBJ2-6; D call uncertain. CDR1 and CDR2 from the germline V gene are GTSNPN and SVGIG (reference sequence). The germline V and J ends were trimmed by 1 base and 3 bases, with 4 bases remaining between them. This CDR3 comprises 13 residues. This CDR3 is CAWSGGGANVLTF. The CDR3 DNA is TGTGCCTGGAGTGGAGGTGGGGCCAACGTCCTGACTTTC.

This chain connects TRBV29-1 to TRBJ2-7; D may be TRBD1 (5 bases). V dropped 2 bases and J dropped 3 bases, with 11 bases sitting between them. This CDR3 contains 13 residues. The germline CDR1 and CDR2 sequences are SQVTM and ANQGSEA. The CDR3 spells CSVEFGANYEQYF. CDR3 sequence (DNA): TGCAGCGTTGAATTTGGGGCAAACTACGAGCAGTACTTC.

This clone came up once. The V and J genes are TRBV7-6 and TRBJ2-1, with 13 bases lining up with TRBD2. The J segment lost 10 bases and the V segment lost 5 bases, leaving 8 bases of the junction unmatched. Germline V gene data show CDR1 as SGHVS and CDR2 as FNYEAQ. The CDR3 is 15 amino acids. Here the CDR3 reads CASSIGLAGVGEQFF. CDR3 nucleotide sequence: TGTGCCAGCAGCATAGGACTAGCGGGAGTTGGGGAGCAGTTCTTC.

CDR3 region: CASSLQTGSYGYTF. CDR3 coding DNA: TGTGCCAGCAGCTTACAGACGGGGAGCTATGGCTACACCTTC. The chain is built from TRBV7-2 and TRBJ1-2, with D uncertain. The V and J ends lost 2 bases and 4 bases respectively, with 11 bases between them. CDR1 is SGHTA, CDR2 FQGNSA, per germline. This CDR3 comprises 14 residues.

This CDR3 reads CASSGQRAQETQYF. CDR3 bases: TGTGCCAGCAGTGGTCAGCGGGCCCAAGAGACCCAGTACTTC. The chain couples TRBV2 to TRBJ2-5, with TRBD2 as a possible D gene (6 bases). The V end was cut by 4 bases, the J end by 1 base, with 10 bases between. This CDR3 spans 14 amino acids. CDR1 and CDR2 from the germline V gene are SNHLY and FYNNEI.

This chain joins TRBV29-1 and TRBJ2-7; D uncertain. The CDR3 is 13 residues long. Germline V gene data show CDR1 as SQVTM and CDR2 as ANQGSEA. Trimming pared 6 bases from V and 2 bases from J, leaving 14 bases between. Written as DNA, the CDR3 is TGCAGCGTCCGAGAAGATCCGGCCTACGAGCAGTACTTC. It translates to CSVREDPAYEQYF.

CDR3 region: CASIFLNSYEQYF. For the CDR3, the DNA is TGTGCCAGCATTTTCCTTAACTCCTACGAGCAGTACTTC. The chain has TRBV2 and TRBJ2-7; D remains unclear. Germline CDR1 SNHLY, CDR2 FYNNEI. Trimming cost V 7 bases and J 0 bases, with 10 bases left between them. This CDR3 is 13 amino acids long.

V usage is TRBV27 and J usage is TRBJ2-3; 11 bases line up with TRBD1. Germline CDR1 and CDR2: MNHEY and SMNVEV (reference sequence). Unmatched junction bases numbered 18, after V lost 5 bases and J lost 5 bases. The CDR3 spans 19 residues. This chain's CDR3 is CASSLYAYGQGASIDTQYF. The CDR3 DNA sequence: TGTGCCAGCAGTCTATATGCTTACGGACAGGGGGCCAGTATAGATACGCAGTATTTT.